Listed below are T cell receptor beta chains from one sample, sequenced in a study of blood T cell repertoires in COVID-19. Generated by immunoSEQ multiplex PCR, the TCRdb table keeps only in-frame clones and is missing some. The data contain 250,000 to 400,000 clones, around 85% of them seen just once; the ten biggest clones take up under 2%. Sequenced material: PBMCs or T cells enriched from blood (not recorded which). The source of these receptors is a woman in her twenties or thirties who had been exposed to COVID-19. Each CDR3 is given with its conserved first and last residue. Each record gives: D gene, V gene, J gene, clone size, CDR3 protein, CDR3 DNA. D genes are given only for firm matches. Clone size is stated in some rows and not others, as once, few, many or a class when expanded.

.	TRBV25-1	TRBJ2-1	.	CASSESGTPNNEQFF	TGTGCCAGCAGTGAATCCGGGACACCCAACAATGAGCAGTTCTTC
TRBD2	TRBV5-1	TRBJ2-5	.	CASSLRGYVFLVAGGPPGETQYF	TGCGCCAGCAGCTTGCGCGGATACGTCTTCTTAGTGGCGGGAGGGCCGCCGGGGGAGACCCAGTACTTC
TRBD1	TRBV30	TRBJ1-2	.	CAWRRDSYGYTF	TGTGCCTGGAGACGGGACAGCTATGGCTACACCTTC
.	TRBV14	TRBJ1-2	.	CASSQANRVGYGYTF	TGTGCCAGCAGCCAAGCAAACAGGGTTGGCTATGGCTACACCTTC
.	TRBV4-3	TRBJ2-6	.	CASSPSPGSGANVLTF	TGCGCCAGCAGCCCAAGCCCGGGCTCTGGGGCCAACGTCCTGACTTTC
.	TRBV7-7	TRBJ2-1	.	CASSPTLIYNEQFF	TGTGCTAGCAGCCCAACTCTTATCTACAATGAGCAGTTCTTC
.	TRBV5-3	TRBJ1-2	.	CARSLGQVLFGPYGYTF	TGTGCCAGAAGCTTGGGACAGGTGCTTTTCGGACCTTATGGCTACACCTTC
TRBD1	TRBV3-1/TRBV3-2	TRBJ1-4	once	CASSPGQTNEKLFF	TGTGCCAGCAGCCCGGGACAGACCAATGAAAAACTGTTTTTT
TRBD2	TRBV5-1	TRBJ2-7	.	CASSPLSGRAYEQYF	TGCGCCAGCAGCCCCCTGAGCGGGAGGGCCTACGAGCAGTACTTC
.	TRBV10-1	TRBJ1-4	once	CASSEAGQYNEKLFF	TGCGCCAGCAGTGAGGCGGGCCAGTATAATGAAAAACTGTTTTTT
TRBD1	TRBV7-2	TRBJ1-5	.	CASSLAVGQVNQPQHF	TGTGCCAGCAGCTTAGCAGTGGGACAGGTCAATCAGCCCCAGCATTTT
TRBD1	TRBV19	TRBJ2-2	.	CASRKRTGGIGELFF	TGTGCCAGTAGGAAGAGGACAGGGGGTATCGGGGAGCTGTTTTTT
TRBD1	TRBV28	TRBJ2-7	.	CASSLSSGGSSYEQYF	TGTGCCAGCAGTTTGAGCTCAGGGGGAAGCTCCTACGAGCAGTACTTC
TRBD1	TRBV28	TRBJ1-1	.	CASSFQGQGGTEAFF	TGTGCCAGCAGTTTCCAGGGACAGGGTGGGACTGAAGCTTTCTTT
TRBD1	TRBV4-3	TRBJ2-3	.	CASSQDGTGTGFLDTQYF	TGCGCCAGCAGCCAAGACGGGACCGGGACAGGGTTTCTAGATACGCAGTATTTT